At least ten counts were recorded for the clone carrying this T cell receptor (beta chain). Antigen specificity is unknown. This entry belongs to a study of T cells after yellow fever vaccination. About the study: Preparing low-cell-number fractions relied on SMART-Seq v4 Ultra Low Input.

Template-switching 5'RACE yielded the TCR cDNA; a universal primer site and UMIs were added in the process. TCRdb processed the 5' RACE reads anew with MiXCR; each CDR3 protein has one entry. The sample lists roughly 300,000 distinct CDR3 sequences, around 7% occurring once. Regarding the study as a whole: Among all clonotypes, a small share was observed in both CD4 and CD8 compartments. A secondary response was less intense yet reached its peak sooner, at day 5 versus 15.

The CDR3 has 13 amino acids. The V and J ends lost 4 bases and 4 bases respectively, with 9 bases between them. The V gene's germline CDR1 is SGHTA and CDR2 FQGNSA. The rearrangement links TRBV7-2 to TRBJ2-3, with D perhaps matching TRBD1 or TRBD2 (5 bases each). The sequence was obtained from a young man who received the YFV17D yellow fever vaccine. This sample comprised PBMCs, obtained approximately 40 days after the first yellow fever vaccination. The CDR3 coding sequence is TGTGCCAGCAGCTCTAGGGGACCAGATACGCAGTATTTT. It is translated as CASSSRGPDTQYF.